This record concerns one TCR beta chain sequence. The antigen is undetermined. The data stem from a study of T cell responses to AZD1222 COVID-19 vaccine. The CDR3 runs to 13 residues. Germline CDR1 WSHSY, CDR2 SAAADI. Trimming removed 3 bases at V and 2 bases at J, with 7 bases between. Study results and caveats: Possibly, clonal diversity was underestimated; donors were largely white British and included more females.

Sequencing used immunoSEQ multiplex PCR; TCRdb keeps in-frame clones, though not all of them. In the table there are 80,000 or so clones, approximately 92% of which are singletons. The V gene is TRBV10-2, the J gene TRBJ1-1; D unclear. The sample here was peripheral blood, taken 28 days after the second AZD1222 dose. The sequence came from an adult who received the AZD1222 COVID-19 vaccine. DNA for the CDR3: TGCGCCAGCAGTGAAACGGGTAACACTGAAGCTTTCTTT. Translation gives CASSETGNTEAFF.